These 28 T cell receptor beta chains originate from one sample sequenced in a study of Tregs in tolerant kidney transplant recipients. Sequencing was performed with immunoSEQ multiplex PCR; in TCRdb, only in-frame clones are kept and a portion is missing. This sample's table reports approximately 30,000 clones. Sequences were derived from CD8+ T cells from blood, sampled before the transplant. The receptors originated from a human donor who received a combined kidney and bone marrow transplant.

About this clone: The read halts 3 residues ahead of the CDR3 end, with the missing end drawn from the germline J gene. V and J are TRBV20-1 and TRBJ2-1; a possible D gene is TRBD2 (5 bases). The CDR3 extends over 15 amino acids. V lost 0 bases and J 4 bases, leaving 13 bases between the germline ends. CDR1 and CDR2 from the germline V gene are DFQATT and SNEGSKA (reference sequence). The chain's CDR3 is CSARDFLAKYNEQFF. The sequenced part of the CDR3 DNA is TGCAGTGCTAGAGATTTTTTAGCGAAGTACAATGAG.

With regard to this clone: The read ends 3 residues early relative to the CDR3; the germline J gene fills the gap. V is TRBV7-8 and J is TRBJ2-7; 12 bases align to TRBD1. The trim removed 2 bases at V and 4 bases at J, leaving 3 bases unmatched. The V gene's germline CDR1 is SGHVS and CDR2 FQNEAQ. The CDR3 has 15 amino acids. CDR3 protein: CASSLPGQGAYEQYF. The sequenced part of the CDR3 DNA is TGTGCCAGCAGCTTACCGGGACAGGGGGCTTACGAG.

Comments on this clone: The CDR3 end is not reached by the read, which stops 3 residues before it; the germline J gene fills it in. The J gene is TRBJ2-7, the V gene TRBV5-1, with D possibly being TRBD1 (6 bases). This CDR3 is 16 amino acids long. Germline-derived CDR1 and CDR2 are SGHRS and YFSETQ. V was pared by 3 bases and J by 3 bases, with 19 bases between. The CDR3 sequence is CASSWAPGQIFYEQYF. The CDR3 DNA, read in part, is TGCGCCAGCAGCTGGGCGCCGGGACAAATTTTCTACGAG.

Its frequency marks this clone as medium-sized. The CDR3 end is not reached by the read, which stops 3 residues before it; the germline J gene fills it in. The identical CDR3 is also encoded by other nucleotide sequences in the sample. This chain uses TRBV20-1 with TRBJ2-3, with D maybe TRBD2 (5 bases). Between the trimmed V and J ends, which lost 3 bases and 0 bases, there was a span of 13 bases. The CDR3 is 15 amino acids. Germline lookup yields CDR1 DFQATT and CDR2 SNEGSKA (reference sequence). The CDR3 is CSARRLADSTDTQYF. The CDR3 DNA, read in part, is TGCAGTGCTAGGAGGCTAGCAGATAGCACAGATACG.

CDR3 protein: CASRQRNRTGYYNEQFF. CDR3 DNA, as far as it was read: TGCGCCAGCAGACAACGGAATCGGACAGGGTACTACAATGAG. This chain links TRBV5-1 with TRBJ2-1; 8 nucleotides line up with TRBD1. The read falls 3 residues short of the CDR3 end, and the missing part is taken from the germline J gene. The CDR3 spans 17 residues. With V trimmed by 5 bases and J by 3 bases, 13 bases remained unmatched. Germline V lookup: CDR1 SGHRS, CDR2 YFSETQ.

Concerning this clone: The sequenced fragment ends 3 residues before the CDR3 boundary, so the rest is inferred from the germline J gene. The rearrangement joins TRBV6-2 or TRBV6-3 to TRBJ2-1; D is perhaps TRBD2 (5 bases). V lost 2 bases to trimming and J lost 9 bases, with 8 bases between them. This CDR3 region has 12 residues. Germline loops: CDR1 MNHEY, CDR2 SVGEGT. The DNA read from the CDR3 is TGTGCCAGCAGTTACGGTCGGGGTGAG. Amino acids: CASSYGRGE. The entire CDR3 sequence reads CASSYGRGEQFF.

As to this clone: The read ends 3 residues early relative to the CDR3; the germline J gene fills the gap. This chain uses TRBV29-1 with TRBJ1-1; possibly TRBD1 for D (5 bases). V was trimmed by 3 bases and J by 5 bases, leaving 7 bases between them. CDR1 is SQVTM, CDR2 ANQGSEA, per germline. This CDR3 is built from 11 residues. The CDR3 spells CSVDSGTEAFF. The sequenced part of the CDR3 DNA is TGCAGCGTTGACTCAGGGACTGAA.

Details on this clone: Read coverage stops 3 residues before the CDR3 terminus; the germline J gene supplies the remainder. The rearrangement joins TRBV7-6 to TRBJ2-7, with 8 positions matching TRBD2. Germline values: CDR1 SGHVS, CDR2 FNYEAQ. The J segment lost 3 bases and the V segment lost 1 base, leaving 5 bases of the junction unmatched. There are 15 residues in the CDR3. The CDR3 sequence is CASSLGERECYEQYF. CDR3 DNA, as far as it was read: TGTGCCAGCAGCTTAGGCGAGCGGGAGTGCTACGAG. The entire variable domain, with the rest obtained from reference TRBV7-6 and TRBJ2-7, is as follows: GAGVSQSPRYKVTKRGQDVALRCDPISGHVSLYWYRQALGQGPEFLTYFNYEAQQDKSGLPNDRFSAERPEGSISTLTIQRTEQRDSAMYRCASSLGERECYEQYFGPGTRLTVT.

CDR3 sequence: CASSHRDSFLFGYTF. The DNA read from the CDR3 is TGTGCCAGCAGCCACCGGGACAGTTTTCTCTTTGGC. The V call is TRBV5-4, the J call TRBJ1-2, with 7 bases fitting TRBD1. The missing CDR3 end, 3 residues past where the read stops, is filled in from the germline J gene. CDR3 length equals 15 residues. V lost 4 bases and J lost 7; bases outside the gene matches: 13. CDR1 is SGHNT, CDR2 YYREEE, per germline (reference sequence).

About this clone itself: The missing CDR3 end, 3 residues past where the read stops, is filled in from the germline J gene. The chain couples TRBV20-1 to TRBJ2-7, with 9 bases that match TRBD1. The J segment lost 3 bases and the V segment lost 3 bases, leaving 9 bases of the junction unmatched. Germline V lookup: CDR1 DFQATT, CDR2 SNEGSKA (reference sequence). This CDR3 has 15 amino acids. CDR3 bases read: TGCAGTGCTAGGCACCGGGACAGGGACCTCTACGAG. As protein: CSARHRDRDLYE. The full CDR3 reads CSARHRDRDLYEQYF.

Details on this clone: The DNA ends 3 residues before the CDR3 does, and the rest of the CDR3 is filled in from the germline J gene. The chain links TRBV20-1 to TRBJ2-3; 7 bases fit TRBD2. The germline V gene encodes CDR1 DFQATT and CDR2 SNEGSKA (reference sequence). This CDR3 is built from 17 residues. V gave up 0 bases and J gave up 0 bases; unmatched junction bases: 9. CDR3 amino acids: CSAREEGGSLSTDTQYF. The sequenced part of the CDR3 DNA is TGCAGTGCTAGAGAGGAGGGCGGGAGCCTTAGCACAGATACG.

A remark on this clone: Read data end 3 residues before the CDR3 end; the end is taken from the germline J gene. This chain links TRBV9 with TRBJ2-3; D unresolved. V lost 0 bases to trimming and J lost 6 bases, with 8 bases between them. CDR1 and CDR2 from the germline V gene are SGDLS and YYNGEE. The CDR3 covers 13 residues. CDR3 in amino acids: CASSVEATDTQYF. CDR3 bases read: TGTGCCAGCAGCGTAGAGGCAACGGATACG.

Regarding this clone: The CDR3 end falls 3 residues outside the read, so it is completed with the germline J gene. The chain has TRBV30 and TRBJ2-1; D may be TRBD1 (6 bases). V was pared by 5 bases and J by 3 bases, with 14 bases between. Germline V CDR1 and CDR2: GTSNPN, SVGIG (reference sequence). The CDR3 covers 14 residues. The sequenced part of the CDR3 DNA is TGTGCCTGGGGGGTAGGGGACAACTACAATGAG. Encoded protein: CAWGVGDNYNE. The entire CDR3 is CAWGVGDNYNEQFF.

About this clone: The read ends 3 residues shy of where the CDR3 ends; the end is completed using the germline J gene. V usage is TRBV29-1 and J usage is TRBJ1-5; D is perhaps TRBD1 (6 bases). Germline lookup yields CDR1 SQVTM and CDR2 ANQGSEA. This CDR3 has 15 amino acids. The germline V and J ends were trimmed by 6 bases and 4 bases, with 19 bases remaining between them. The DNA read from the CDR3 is TGCAGCGTAAAGTTACAGGGAGATTGGAATCAGCCC. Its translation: CSVKLQGDWNQP. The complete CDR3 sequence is CSVKLQGDWNQPQHF.

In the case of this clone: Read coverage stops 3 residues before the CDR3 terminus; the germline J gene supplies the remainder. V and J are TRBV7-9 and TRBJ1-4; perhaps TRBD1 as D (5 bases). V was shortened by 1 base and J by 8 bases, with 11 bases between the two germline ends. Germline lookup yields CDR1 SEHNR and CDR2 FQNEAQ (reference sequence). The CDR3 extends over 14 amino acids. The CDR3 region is CASSLVRPGEKLFF. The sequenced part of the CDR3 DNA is TGTGCCAGCAGCTTAGTCAGGCCAGGGGAAAAA.

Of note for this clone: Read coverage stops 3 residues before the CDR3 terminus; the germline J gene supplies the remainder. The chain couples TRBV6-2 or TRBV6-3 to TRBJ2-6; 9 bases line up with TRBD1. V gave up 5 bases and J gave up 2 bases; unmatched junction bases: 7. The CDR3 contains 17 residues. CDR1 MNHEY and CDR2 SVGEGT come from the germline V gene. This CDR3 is CASSTGDRGAGANVLTF. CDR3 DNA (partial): TGTGCCAGCAGTACGGGCGACAGGGGGGCTGGGGCCAACGTC.

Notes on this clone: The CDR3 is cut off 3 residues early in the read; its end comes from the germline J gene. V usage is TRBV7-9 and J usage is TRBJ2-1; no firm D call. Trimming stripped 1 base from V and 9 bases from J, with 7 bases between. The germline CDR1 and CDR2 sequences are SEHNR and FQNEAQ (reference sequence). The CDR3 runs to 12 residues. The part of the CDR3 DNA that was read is TGTGCCAGCAGCTTAGACGCGTCTGAG. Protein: CASSLDASE. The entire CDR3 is CASSLDASEQFF.

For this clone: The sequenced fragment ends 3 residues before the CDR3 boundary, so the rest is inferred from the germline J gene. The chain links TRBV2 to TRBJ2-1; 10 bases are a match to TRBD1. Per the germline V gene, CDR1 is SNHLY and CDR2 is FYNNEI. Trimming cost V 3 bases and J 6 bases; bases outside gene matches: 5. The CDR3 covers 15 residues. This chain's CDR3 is CASSEWTGGANEQFF. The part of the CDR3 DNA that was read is TGTGCCAGCAGTGAGTGGACAGGGGGGGCCAATGAG. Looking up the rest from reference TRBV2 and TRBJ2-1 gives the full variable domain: EPEVTQTPSHQVTQMGQEVILRCVPISNHLYFYWYRQILGQKVEFLVSFYNNEISEKSEIFDDQFSVERPDGSNFTLKIRSTKLEDSAMYFCASSEWTGGANEQFFGPGTRLTVL.

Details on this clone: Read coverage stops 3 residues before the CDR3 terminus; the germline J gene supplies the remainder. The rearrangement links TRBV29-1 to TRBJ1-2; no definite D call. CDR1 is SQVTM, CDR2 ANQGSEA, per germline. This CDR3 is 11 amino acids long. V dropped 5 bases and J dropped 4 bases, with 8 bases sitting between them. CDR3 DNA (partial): TGCAGCGTTAAGGGTACCTATGGC. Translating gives CSVKGTYG. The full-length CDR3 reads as CSVKGTYGYTF.

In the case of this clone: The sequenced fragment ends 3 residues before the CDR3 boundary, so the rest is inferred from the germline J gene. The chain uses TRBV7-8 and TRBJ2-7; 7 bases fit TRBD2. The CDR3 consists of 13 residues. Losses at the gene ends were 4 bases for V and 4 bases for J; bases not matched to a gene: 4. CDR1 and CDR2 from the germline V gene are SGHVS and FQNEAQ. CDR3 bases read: TGTGCCAGCAGCTCCCGGACTAGTTACGAG. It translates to CASSSRTSYE. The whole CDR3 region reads CASSSRTSYEQYF.

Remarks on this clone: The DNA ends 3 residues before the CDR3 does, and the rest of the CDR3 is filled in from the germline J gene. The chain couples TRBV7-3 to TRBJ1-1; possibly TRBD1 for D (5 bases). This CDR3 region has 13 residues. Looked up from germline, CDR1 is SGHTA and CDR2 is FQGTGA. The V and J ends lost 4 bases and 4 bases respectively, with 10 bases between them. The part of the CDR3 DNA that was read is TGTGCCAGCAGCTCCATGGGGCCCACTGAA. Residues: CASSSMGPTE. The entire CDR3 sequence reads CASSSMGPTEAFF.

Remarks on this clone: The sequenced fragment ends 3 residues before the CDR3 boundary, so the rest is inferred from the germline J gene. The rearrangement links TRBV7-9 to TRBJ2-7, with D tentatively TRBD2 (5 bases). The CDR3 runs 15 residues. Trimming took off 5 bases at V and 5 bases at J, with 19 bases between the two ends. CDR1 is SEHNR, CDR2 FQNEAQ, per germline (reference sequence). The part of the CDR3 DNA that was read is TGTGCCAGCAGCCCAGCGAGAAGCGGAGAGGACGAG. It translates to CASSPARSGEDE. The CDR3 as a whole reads CASSPARSGEDEQYF.

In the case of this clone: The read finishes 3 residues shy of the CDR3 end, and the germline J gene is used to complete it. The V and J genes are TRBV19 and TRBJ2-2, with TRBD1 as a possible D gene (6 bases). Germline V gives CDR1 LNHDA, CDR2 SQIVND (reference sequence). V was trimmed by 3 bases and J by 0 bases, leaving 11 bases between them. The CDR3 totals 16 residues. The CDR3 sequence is CASSILPGANTGELFF. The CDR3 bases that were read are TGTGCCAGTAGTATCCTACCAGGGGCGAACACCGGGGAG.

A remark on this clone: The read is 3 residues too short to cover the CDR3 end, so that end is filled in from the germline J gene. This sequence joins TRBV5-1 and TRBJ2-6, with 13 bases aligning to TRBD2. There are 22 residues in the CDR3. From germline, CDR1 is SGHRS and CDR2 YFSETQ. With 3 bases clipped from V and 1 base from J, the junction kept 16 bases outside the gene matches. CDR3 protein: CASSSVSPGTSGRVSGANVLTF. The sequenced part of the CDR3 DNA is TGCGCCAGCAGCTCGGTATCCCCTGGAACTAGCGGGAGGGTGTCTGGGGCCAACGTC.

The CDR3 region is CASSATRGHSYEQYF. The sequenced CDR3 bases are TGCGCCAGCAGCGCAACCAGGGGCCACTCCTACGAG. The genes are TRBV5-1 and TRBJ2-7, with a weak D call TRBD1 (6 bases). The read terminates 3 residues ahead of where the CDR3 ends, so the germline J gene completes it. This CDR3 region has 15 residues. V was trimmed by 4 bases and J by 0 bases, leaving 14 bases between them. The germline V gene encodes CDR1 SGHRS and CDR2 YFSETQ.

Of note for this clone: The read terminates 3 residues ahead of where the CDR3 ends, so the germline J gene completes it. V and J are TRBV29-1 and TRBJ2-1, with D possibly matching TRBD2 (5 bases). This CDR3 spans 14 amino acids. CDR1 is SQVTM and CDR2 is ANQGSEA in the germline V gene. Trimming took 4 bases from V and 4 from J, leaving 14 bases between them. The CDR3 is CSVVFGLAYNEQFF. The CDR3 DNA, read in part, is TGCAGCGTTGTGTTCGGACTGGCGTACAATGAG.

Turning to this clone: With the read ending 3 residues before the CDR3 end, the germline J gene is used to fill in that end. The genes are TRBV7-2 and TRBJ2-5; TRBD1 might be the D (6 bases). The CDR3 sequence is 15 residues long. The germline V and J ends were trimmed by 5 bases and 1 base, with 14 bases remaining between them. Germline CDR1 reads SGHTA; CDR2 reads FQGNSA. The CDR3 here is CASSQTRGFQETQYF. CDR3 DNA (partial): TGTGCCAGCAGCCAGACCAGGGGATTCCAAGAGACC.

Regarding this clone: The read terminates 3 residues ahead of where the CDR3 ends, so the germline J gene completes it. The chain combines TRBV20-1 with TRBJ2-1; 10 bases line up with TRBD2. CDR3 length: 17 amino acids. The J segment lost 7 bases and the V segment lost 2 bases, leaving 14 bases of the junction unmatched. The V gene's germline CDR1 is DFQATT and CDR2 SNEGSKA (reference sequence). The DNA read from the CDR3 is TGCAGTGCTAGACTCCCCTTGACTAGCGGGTATTATAATGAG. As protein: CSARLPLTSGYYNE. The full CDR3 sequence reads CSARLPLTSGYYNEQFF.